This T cell receptor beta chain stems from a study of blood T cell repertoires in COVID-19. Study-level background: Samples taken during acute and convalescent COVID-19 were collected in the United States, Italy and Spain.

Some clones are missing from TCRdb's copy, which holds only in-frame ones; the method was immunoSEQ multiplex PCR. The sample has 350,000 to 450,000 clones, 70% to 90% seen once; the top ten hold roughly 1.4%. V was clipped by 0 bases and J by 1 base, with 9 bases between them. The CDR3 runs to 16 residues. Germline V gene data show CDR1 as LNHDA and CDR2 as SQIVND (reference sequence). The rearrangement uses TRBV19 and TRBJ1-4; D gene ambiguous. What was sequenced was PBMCs or T cells enriched from blood (not recorded which). This sequence originates from a woman younger than 30 who had been exposed to COVID-19. CDR3 bases: TGTGCCAGTAGTATAGATACCGGGTTAACTAATGAAAAACTGTTTTTT. Translating it yields CASSIDTGLTNEKLFF.